The clone carrying this TCR delta chain was seen a handful of times. What it recognizes is unknown. The sample belongs to a study of Vδ1+ human thymocytes. Study-level findings and limits: Thymic TRG and TRD repertoires appeared highly polyclonal. Bulk data may be misread because of unexpected Vdelta2 sequences. Thymic delta-chain repertoires held roughly 18% Vdelta2 sequences and few Vdelta3, despite high sort purity. Donors shared many TRG clonotypes but few TRD clonotypes.

The V gene end was trimmed by 3 bases and the J gene end by 8 bases; junction bases not matched to a gene: 18. Germline V gene lookup returns CDR1 TSWWSYY and CDR2 QGS. The CDR3 has 19 residues. Extracted RNA was reverse transcribed into cDNA. Multiplex PCR used pooled V-gene forward primers and a constant-region reverse primer to amplify CDR3s. TCRdb re-analyzed the multiplex PCR reads via CATT. The sample holds tens of thousands of delta-chain clones, about 15% seen once. This chain connects TRDV1 to TRDJ1; 13 nucleotides match TRDD3. Sequenced sample: Vdelta1+ gamma-delta thymocytes from the thymus. Subset given: FACS-sorted CD3+ TCRalphabeta- TCRVdelta1+ TCRVdelta2- thymocytes. The sequence was obtained from a boy under three years old who had congenital heart surgery. The CDR3 DNA sequence: TGTGCTCTTGGGGAGGGCCATACTTTTACTGGGGGATACGCGAGGAAACTCATCTTT. Amino acids: CALGEGHTFTGGYARKLIF.